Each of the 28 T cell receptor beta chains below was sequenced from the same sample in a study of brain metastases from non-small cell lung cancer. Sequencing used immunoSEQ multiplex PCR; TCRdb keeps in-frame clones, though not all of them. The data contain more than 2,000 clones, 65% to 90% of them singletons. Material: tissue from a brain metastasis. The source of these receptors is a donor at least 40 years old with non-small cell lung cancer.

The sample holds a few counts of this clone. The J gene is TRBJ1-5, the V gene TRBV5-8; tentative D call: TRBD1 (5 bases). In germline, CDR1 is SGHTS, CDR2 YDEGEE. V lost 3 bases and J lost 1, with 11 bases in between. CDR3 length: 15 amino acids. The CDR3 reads CASSWGRDSNQPQHF. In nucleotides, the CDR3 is TGTGCCAGCAGCTGGGGGAGGGACAGCAATCAGCCCCAGCATTTT. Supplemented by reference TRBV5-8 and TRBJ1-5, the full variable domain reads EAGVTQSPTHLIKTRGQQATLRCSPISGHTSVYWYQQALGLGLQFLLWYDEGEERNRGNFPPRFSGRQFPNYSSELNVNALELEDSALYLCASSWGRDSNQPQHFGDGTRLSIL.

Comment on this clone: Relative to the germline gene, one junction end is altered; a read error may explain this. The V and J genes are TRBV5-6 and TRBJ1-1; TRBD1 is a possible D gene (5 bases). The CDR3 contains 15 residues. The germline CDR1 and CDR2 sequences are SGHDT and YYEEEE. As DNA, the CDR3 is TGTGCCAGCAGCTTTCCGGGACTGATGAACGCTGAAGCTTTCTTT. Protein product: CASSFPGLMNAEAFF.

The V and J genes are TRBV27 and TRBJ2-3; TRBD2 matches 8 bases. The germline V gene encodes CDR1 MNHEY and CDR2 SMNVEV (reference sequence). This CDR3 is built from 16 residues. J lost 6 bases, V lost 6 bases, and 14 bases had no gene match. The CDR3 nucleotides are TGTGCCAGCAGCGACAACCGGGGGGGGGTATCGGATACGCAGTATTTT. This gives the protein CASSDNRGGVSDTQYF.

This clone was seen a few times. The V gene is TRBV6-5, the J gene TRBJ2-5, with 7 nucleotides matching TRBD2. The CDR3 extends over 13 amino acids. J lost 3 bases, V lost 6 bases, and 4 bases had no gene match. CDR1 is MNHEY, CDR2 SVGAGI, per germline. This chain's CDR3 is CASRGGGKETQYF. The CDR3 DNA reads TGTGCCAGCAGGGGCGGGGGAAAAGAGACCCAGTACTTC.

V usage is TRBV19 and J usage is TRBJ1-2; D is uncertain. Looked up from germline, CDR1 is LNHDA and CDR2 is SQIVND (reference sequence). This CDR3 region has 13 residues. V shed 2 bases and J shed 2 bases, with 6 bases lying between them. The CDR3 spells CASSINRNYGYTF. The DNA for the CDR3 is TGTGCCAGTAGTATAAACCGCAACTATGGCTACACCTTC.

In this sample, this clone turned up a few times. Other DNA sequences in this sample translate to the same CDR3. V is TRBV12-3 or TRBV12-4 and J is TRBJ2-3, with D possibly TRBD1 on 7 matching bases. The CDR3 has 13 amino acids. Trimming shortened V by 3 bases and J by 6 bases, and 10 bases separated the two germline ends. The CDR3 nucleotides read TGTGCCAGCAGTTTCGGAGGGGGCGATACGCAGTATTTT. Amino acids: CASSFGGGDTQYF.

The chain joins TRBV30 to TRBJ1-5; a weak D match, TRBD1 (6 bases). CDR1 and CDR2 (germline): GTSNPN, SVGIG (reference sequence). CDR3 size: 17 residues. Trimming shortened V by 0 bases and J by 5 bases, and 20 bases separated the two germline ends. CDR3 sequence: CAWSVRGGRGGDQPQHF. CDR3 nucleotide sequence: TGTGCCTGGAGTGTACGAGGTGGCAGGGGTGGGGATCAGCCCCAGCATTTT.

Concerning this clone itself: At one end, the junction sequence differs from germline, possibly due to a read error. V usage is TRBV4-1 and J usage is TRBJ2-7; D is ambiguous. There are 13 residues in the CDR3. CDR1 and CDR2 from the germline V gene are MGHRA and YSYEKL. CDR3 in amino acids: CASSPKSWSEQYF. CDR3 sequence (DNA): TGCGCCAGCAGCCCTAAGTCTTGGAGCGAGCAATACTTC.

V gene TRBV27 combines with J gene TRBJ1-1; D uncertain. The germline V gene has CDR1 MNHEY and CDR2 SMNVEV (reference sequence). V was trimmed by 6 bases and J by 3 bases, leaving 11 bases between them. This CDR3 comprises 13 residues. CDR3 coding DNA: TGTGCCAGCAGGTCGGGCCCCCACACTGAAGCTTTCTTT. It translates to CASRSGPHTEAFF.

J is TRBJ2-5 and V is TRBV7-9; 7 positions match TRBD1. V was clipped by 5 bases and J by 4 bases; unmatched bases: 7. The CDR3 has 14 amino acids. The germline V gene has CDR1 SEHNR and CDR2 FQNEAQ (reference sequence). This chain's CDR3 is CASSTPGQRETQYF. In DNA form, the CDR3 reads TGTGCCAGCAGCACCCCGGGACAGAGAGAGACCCAGTACTTC.

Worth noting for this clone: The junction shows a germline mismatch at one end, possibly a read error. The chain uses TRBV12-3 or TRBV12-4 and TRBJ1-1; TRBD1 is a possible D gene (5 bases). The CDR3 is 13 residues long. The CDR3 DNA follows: TGTGCCAGCAGTCAGGGCCCGAACACTGAAGCTTTTTTT. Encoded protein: CASSQGPNTEAFF.

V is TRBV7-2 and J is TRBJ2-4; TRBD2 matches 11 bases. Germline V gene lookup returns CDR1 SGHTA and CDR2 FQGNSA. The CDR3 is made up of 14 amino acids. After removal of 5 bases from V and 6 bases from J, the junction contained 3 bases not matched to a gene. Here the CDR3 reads CASSDGLAGNIQYF. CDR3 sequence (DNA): TGTGCCAGCAGCGACGGACTAGCGGGAAACATTCAGTACTTC.

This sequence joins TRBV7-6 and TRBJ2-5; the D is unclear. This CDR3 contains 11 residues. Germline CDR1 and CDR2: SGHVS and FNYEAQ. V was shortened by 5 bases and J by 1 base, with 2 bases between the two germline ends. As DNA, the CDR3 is TGTGCCAGCAGCCCCCAAGAGACCCAGTACTTC. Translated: CASSPQETQYF. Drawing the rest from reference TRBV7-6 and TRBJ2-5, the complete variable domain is GAGVSQSPRYKVTKRGQDVALRCDPISGHVSLYWYRQALGQGPEFLTYFNYEAQQDKSGLPNDRFSAERPEGSISTLTIQRTEQRDSAMYRCASSPQETQYFGPGTRLLVL.

The CDR3 nucleotides are TGTGCCAGCAGTGCCGGGCCTAATGAAAAACTGTTTTTT. It codes for CASSAGPNEKLFF. This chain joins TRBV2 and TRBJ1-4, with D unclear. Germline CDR1 reads SNHLY; CDR2 reads FYNNEI. CDR3 length: 13 residues. Trimming took off 4 bases at V and 3 bases at J, with 6 bases between the two ends.

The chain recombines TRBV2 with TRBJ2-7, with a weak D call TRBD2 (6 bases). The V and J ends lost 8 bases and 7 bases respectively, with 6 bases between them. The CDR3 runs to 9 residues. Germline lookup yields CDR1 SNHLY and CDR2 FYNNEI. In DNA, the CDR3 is TGTGCCAGCGGGGGGGAGCAGTACTTC. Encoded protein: CASGGEQYF.

In DNA, the CDR3 is TGTGCCAGTAGTATGGACCCTCGCGGTACGCAGTATTTT. It codes for CASSMDPRGTQYF. The chain has TRBV19 and TRBJ2-3; D call uncertain. Germline loops: CDR1 LNHDA, CDR2 SQIVND (reference sequence). Trimming took off 3 bases at V and 8 bases at J, with 12 bases between the two ends. The CDR3 consists of 13 residues. The whole variable domain, filled in from reference TRBV19 and TRBJ2-3, reads DGGITQSPKYLFRKEGQNVTLSCEQNLNHDAMYWYRQDPGQGLRLIYYSQIVNDFQKGDIAEGYSVSREKKESFPLTVTSAQKNPTAFYLCASSMDPRGTQYFGPGTRLTVL.

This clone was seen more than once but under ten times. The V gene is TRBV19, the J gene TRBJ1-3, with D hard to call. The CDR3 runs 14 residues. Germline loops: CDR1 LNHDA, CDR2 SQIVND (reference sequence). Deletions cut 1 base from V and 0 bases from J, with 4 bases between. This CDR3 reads CASSIGNSGNTIYF. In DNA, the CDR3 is TGTGCCAGTAGTATAGGCAACTCTGGAAACACCATATATTTT.

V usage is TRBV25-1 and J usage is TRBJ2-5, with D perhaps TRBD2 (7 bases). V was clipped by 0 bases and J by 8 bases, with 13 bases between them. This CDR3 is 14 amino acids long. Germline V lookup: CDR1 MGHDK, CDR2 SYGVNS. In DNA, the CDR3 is TGTGCCAGCAGTGAATATACCACGGGGGGCACCCAGTACTTC. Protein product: CASSEYTTGGTQYF.

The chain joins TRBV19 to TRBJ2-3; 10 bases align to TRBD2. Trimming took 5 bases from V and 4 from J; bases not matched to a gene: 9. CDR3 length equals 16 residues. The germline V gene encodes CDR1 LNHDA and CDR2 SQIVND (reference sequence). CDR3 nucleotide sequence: TGTGCCAGTAGTCCCCTAAGCGGGAGGGCCTCAGATACGCAGTATTTT. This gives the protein CASSPLSGRASDTQYF.

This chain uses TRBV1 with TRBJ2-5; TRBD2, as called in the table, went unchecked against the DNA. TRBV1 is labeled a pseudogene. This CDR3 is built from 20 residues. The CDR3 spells CTSSQGFPWLAEGYQETQYF. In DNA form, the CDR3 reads TGCACCAGCAGCCAAGGGTTCCCGTGGCTAGCGGAGGGGTACCAAGAGACCCAGTACTTC.

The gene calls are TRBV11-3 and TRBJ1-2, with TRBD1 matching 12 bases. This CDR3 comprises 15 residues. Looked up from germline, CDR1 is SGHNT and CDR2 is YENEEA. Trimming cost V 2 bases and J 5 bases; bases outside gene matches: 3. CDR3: CASSLRGQGAYGYTF. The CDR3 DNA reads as TGTGCCAGCAGCTTAAGGGGACAGGGGGCGTATGGCTACACCTTC.

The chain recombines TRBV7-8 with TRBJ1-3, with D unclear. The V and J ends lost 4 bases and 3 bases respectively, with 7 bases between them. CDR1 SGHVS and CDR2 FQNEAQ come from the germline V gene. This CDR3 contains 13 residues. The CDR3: CASSSVGGNTIYF. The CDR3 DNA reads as TGTGCCAGCAGCTCGGTTGGTGGAAACACCATATATTTT.

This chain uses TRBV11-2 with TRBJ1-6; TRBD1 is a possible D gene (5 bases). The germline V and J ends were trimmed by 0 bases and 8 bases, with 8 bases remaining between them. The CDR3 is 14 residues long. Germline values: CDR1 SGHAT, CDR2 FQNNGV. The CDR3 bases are TGTGCCAGCAGCTTAGATATCAGGGATTCACCCCTCCACTTT. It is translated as CASSLDIRDSPLHF.

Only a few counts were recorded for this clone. CDR3 residues: CASSPSAVQPQHF. CDR3 nucleotides: TGTGCCAGCAGCCCGTCGGCTGTTCAGCCCCAGCATTTT. The chain employs TRBV6-5 and TRBJ1-5; D is unresolved. The CDR3 covers 13 residues. Germline CDR1 MNHEY, CDR2 SVGAGI. Trimming stripped 6 bases from V and 6 bases from J, with 12 bases between.

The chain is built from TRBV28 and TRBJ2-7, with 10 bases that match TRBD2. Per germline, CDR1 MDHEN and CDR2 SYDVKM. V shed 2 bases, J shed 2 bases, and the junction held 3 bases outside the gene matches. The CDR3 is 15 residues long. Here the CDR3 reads CASSLPSGSPYEQYF. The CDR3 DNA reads TGTGCCAGCAGTTTACCTAGCGGGAGCCCCTACGAGCAGTACTTC. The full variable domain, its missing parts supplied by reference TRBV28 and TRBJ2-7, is DVKVTQSSRYLVKRTGEKVFLECVQDMDHENMFWYRQDPGLGLRLIYFSYDVKMKEKGDIPEGYSVSREKKERFSLILESASTNQTSMYLCASSLPSGSPYEQYFGPGTRLTVT.

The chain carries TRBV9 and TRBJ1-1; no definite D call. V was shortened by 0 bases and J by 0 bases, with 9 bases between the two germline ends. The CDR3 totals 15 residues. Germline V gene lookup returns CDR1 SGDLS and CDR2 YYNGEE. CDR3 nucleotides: TGTGCCAGCAGCGTAGAGTCAGCCCTGAACACTGAAGCTTTCTTT. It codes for CASSVESALNTEAFF.

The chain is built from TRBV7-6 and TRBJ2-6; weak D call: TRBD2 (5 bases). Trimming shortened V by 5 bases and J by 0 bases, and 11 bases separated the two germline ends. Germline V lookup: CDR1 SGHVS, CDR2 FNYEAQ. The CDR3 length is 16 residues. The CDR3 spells CASSPGGHSGANVLTF. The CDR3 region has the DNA TGTGCCAGCAGCCCGGGCGGGCACTCTGGGGCCAACGTCCTGACTTTC. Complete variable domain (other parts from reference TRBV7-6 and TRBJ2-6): GAGVSQSPRYKVTKRGQDVALRCDPISGHVSLYWYRQALGQGPEFLTYFNYEAQQDKSGLPNDRFSAERPEGSISTLTIQRTEQRDSAMYRCASSPGGHSGANVLTFGAGSRLTVL.

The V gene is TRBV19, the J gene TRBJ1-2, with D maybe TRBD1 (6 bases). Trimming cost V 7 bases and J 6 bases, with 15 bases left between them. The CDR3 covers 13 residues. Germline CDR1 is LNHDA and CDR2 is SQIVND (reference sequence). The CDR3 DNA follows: TGTGCCAGTACCCCCTCCTGGGGGCATGGCTACACCTTC. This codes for CASTPSWGHGYTF.